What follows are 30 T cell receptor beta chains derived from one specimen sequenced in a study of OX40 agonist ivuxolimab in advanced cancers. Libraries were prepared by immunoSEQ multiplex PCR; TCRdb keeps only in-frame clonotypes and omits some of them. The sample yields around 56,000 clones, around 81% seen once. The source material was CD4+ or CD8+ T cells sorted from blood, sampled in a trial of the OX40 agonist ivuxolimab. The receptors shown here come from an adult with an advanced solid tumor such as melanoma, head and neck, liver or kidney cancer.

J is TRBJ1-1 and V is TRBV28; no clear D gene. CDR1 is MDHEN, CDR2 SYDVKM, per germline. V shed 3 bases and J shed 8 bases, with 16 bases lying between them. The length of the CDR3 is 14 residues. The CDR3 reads CASSFLTRSREAFF. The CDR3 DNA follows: TGTGCCAGCAGTTTTTTGACAAGATCGAGAGAAGCTTTCTTT.

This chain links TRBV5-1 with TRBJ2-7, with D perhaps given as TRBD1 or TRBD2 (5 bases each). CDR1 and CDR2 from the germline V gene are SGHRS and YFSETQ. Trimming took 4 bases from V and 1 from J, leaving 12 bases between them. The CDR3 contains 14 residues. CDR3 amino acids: CASSPRDVSYEQYF. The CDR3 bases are TGCGCCAGCAGCCCCCGGGACGTATCCTACGAGCAGTACTTC.

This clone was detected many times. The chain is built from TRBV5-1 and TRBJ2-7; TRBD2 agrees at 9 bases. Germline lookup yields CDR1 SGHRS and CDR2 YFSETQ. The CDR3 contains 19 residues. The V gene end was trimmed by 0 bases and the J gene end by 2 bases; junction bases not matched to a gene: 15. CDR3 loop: CASSLAVPRTSVKTYEQYF. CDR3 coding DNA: TGCGCCAGCAGCTTGGCCGTTCCCCGGACTAGCGTAAAAACCTACGAGCAGTACTTC. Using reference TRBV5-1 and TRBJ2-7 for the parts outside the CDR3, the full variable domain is KAGVTQTPRYLIKTRGQQVTLSCSPISGHRSVSWYQQTPGQGLQFLFEYFSETQRNKGNFPGRFSGRQFSNSRSEMNVSTLELGDSALYLCASSLAVPRTSVKTYEQYFGPGTRLTVT.

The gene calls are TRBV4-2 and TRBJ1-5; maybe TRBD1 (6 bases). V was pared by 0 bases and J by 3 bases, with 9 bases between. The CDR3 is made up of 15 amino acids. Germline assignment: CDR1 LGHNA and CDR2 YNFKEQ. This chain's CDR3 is CASSQEGGPNQPQHF. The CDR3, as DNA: TGTGCCAGCAGCCAAGAGGGGGGCCCCAATCAGCCCCAGCATTTT.

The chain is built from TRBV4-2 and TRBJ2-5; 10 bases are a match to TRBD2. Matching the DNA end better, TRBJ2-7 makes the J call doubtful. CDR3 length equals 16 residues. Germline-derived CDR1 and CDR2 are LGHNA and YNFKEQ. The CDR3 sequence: CASSLPTSGPTYEQYF. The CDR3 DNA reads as TGTGCCAGCAGCCTCCCGACTAGCGGGCCAACCTACGAGCAGTACTTC.

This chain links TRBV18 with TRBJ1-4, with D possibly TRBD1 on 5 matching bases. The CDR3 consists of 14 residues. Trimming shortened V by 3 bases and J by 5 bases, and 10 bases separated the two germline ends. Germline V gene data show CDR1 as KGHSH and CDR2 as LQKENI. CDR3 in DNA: TGTGCCAGCTCACCCTTGGGGGGAAATGAAAAACTGTTTTTT. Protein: CASSPLGGNEKLFF.

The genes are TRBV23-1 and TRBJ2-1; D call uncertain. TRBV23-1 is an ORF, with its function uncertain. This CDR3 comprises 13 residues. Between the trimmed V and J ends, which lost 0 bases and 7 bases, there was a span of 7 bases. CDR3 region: CASSQSRQNEQFF. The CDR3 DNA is TGCGCCAGCAGTCAATCGCGCCAGAATGAGCAGTTCTTC.

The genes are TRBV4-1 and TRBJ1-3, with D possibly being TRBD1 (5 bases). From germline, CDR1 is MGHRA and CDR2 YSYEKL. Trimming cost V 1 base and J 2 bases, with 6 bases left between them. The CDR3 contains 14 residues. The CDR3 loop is CASSQGGAGNTIYF. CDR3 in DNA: TGCGCCAGCAGCCAAGGGGGGGCTGGAAACACCATATATTTT.

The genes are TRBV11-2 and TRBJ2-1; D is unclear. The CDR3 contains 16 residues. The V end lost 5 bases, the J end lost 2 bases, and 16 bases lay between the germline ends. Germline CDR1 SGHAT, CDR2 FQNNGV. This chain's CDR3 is CASSLNSPNPYNEQFF. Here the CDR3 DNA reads TGTGCCAGCAGCCTTAACTCCCCTAACCCCTACAATGAGCAGTTCTTC. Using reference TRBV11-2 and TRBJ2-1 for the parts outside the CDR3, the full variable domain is EAGVAQSPRYKIIEKRQSVAFWCNPISGHATLYWYQQILGQGPKLLIQFQNNGVVDDSQLPKDRFSAERLKGVDSTLKIQPAKLEDSAVYLCASSLNSPNPYNEQFFGPGTRLTVL.

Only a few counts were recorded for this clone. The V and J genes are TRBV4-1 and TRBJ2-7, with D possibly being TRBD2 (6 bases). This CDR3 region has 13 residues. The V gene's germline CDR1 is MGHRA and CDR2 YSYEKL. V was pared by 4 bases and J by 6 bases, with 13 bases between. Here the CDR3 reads CASSRGGVLEQYF. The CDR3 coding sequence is TGCGCCAGCAGCCGGGGCGGGGTGCTCGAGCAGTACTTC.

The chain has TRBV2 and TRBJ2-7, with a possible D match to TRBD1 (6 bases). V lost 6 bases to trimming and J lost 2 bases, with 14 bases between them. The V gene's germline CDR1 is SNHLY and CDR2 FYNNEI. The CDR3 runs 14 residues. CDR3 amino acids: CASRTGLGPYEQYF. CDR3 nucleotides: TGTGCCAGCAGGACAGGTTTGGGCCCCTACGAGCAGTACTTC.

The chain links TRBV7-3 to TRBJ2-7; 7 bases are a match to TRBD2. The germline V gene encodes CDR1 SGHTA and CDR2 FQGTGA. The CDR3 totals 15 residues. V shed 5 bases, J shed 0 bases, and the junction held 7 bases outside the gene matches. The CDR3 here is CASSKQAGSSYEQYF. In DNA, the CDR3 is TGTGCCAGCAGCAAACAAGCGGGGAGCTCCTACGAGCAGTACTTC.

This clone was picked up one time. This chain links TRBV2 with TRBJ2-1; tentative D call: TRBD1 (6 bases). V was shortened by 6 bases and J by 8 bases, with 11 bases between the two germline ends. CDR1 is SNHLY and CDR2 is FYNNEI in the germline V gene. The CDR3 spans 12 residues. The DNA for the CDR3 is TGTGCCAGCAGCCGCAGGGGCTATGAGCAGTTCTTC. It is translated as CASSRRGYEQFF. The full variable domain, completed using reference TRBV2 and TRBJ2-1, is EPEVTQTPSHQVTQMGQEVILRCVPISNHLYFYWYRQILGQKVEFLVSFYNNEISEKSEIFDDQFSVERPDGSNFTLKIRSTKLEDSAMYFCASSRRGYEQFFGPGTRLTVL.

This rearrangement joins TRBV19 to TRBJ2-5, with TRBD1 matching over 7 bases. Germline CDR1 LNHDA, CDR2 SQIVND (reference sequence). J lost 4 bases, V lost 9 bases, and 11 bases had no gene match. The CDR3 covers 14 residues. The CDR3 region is CASGRDSQGETQYF. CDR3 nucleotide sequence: TGTGCCAGCGGCCGGGACAGTCAAGGAGAGACCCAGTACTTC.

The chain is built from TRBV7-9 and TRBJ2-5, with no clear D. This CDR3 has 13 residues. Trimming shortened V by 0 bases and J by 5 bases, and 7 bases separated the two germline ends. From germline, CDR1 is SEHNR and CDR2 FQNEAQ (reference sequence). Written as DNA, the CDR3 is TGTGCCAGCAGCTTAGCCATTGGGGAGACCCAGTACTTC. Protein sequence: CASSLAIGETQYF.

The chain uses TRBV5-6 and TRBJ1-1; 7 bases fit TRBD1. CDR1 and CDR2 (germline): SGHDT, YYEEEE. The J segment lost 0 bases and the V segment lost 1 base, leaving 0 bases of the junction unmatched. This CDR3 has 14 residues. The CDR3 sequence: CASSLTGVNTEAFF. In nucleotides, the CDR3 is TGTGCCAGCAGCTTGACAGGGGTGAACACTGAAGCTTTCTTT.

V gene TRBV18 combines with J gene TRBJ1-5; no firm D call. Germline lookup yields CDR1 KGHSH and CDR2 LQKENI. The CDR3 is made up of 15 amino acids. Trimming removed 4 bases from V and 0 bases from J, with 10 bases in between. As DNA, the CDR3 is TGTGCCAGCTCACAGCAGGCCGATAGCAATCAGCCCCAGCATTTT. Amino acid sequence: CASSQQADSNQPQHF.

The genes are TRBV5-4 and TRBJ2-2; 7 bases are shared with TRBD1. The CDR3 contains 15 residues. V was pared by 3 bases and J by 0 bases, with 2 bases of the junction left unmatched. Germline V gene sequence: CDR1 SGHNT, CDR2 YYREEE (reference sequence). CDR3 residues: CASSSGTANTGELFF. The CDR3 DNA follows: TGTGCCAGCAGCTCTGGGACAGCGAACACCGGGGAGCTGTTTTTT.

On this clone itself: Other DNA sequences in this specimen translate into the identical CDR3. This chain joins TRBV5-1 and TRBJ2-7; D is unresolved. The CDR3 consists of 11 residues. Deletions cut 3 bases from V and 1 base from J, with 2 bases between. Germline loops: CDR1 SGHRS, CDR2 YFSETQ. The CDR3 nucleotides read TGCGCCAGCAGCTCGTCCTACGAGCAGTACTTC. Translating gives CASSSSYEQYF. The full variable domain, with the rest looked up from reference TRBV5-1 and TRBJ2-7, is KAGVTQTPRYLIKTRGQQVTLSCSPISGHRSVSWYQQTPGQGLQFLFEYFSETQRNKGNFPGRFSGRQFSNSRSEMNVSTLELGDSALYLCASSSSYEQYFGPGTRLTVT.

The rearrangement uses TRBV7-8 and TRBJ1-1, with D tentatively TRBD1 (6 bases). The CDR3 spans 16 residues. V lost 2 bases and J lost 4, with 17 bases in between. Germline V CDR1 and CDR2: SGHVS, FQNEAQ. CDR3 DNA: TGTGCCAGCAGCTTACGGCGGGGGCTGACCGGCACTGAAGCTTTCTTT. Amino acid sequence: CASSLRRGLTGTEAFF.

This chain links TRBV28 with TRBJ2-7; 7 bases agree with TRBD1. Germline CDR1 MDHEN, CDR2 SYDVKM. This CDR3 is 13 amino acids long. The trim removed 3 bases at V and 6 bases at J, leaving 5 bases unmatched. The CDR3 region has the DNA TGTGCCAGCAGTTTTACAGGGGAGCGCGAGCAGTACTTC. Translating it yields CASSFTGEREQYF.

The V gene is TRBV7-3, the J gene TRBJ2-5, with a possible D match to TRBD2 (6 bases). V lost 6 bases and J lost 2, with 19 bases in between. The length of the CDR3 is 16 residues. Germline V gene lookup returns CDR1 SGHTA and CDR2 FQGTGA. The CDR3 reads CASSLGSSSAQETQYF. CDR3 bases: TGTGCCAGCAGTCTGGGGAGCTCTAGCGCTCAAGAGACCCAGTACTTC.

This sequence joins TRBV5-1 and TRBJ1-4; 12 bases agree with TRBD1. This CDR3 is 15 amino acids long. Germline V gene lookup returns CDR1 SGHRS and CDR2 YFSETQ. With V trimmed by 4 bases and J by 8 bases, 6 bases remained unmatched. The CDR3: CASSGTGGQQEKLFF. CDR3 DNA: TGCGCCAGCAGCGGGACAGGGGGCCAACAAGAAAAACTGTTTTTT.

The CDR3 protein is CASSPRGGLAYNEQFF. Here the CDR3 DNA reads TGTGCCAGCTCACCACGGGGGGGACTAGCTTACAATGAGCAGTTCTTC. J is TRBJ2-1 and V is TRBV18; 9 bases map to TRBD2. The germline CDR1 and CDR2 sequences are KGHSH and LQKENI. CDR3 length: 16 amino acids. The junction had 5 bases not matched to a gene; V was cut back by 1 base and J by 4 bases. Full variable domain (outside the CDR3, taken from reference TRBV18 and TRBJ2-1): NAGVMQNPRHLVRRRGQEARLRCSPMKGHSHVYWYRQLPEEGLKFMVYLQKENIIDESGMPKERFSAEFPKEGPSILRIQQVVRGDSAAYFCASSPRGGLAYNEQFFGPGTRLTVL.

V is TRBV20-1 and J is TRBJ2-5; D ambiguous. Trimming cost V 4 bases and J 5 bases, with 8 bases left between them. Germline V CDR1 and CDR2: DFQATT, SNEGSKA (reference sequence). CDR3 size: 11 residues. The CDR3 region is CSATPFETQYF. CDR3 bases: TGCAGTGCTACTCCTTTTGAGACCCAGTACTTC.

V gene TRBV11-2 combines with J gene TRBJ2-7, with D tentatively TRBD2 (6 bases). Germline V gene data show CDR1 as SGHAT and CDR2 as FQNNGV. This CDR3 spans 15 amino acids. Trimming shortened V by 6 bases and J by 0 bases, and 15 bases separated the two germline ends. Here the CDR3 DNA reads TGTGCCAGCAGTTCGGGACTTCTGAGCTCCTACGAGCAGTACTTC. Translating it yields CASSSGLLSSYEQYF.

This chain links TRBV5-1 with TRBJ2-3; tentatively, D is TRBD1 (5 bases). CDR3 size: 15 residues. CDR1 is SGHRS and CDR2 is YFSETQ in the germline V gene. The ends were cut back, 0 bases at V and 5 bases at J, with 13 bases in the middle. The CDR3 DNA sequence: TGCGCCAGCAGCTTGGAAGGGCAGGGTAGAGATACGCAGTATTTT. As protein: CASSLEGQGRDTQYF.

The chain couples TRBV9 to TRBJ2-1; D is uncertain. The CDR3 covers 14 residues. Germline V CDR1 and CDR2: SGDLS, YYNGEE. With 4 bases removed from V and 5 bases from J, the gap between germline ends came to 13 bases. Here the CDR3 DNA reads TGTGCCAGCAGCCCTCGGTGGGAACACAATGAGCAGTTCTTC. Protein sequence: CASSPRWEHNEQFF.

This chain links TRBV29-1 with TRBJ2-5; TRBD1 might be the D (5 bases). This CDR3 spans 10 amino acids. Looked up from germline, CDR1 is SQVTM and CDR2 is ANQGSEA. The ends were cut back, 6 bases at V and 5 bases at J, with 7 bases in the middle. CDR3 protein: CSVKGETQYF. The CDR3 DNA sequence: TGCAGCGTCAAGGGGGAGACCCAGTACTTC.

CDR3 sequence reads: CASSFTNSYEQYF. CDR3 DNA sequence: TGTGCCAGTAGCTTTACGAATTCATACGAGCAGTACTTC. This rearrangement joins TRBV19 to TRBJ2-7; no reliable D call. With 6 bases removed from V and 4 bases from J, the gap between germline ends came to 13 bases. The CDR3 length is 13 residues. Germline V gene sequence: CDR1 LNHDA, CDR2 SQIVND (reference sequence).